This TCR beta chain was identified in a study of CD8+CD57+ T cells in acquired aplastic anemia. TCR beta VDJ and CDR3 were profiled, and genomic DNA was the template. TCRdb re-called the reads with MiXCR, one entry per CDR3 protein. The table has more than 95,000 distinct CDR3 sequences, less than 50% seen once. Whoever was chosen for sequencing had shown CD8+CD57+ cell expansion by flow cytometry. The blood sampling took place in patients who had so far received no therapy. V lost 4 bases, J lost 5 bases, and 23 bases lay in between. The length of the CDR3 is 17 residues. Germline CDR1 reads SGHRS; CDR2 reads YFSETQ. Note on this clonotype: As yet, its antigen is unknown. Being one base from a much bigger clone, this may be a read error.

Whole-study results and caveats: Researchers report that 25 to 35 CD8+ CDR3 sequences appeared in both patients and controls.

The genes are TRBV5-1 and TRBJ2-3, with TRBD1 as a possible D gene (7 bases). The sequence was collected from a human donor with aplastic anemia. Specimen: sorted CD4+, CD8+, or CD8+CD57+ T cells (not recorded which) from PBMCs. The CDR3 region has the DNA TGCGCCAGCAGCCTATCTTACAGGCCGCAGGGGGGAGATACGCAGTATTTT. Protein: CASSLSYRPQGGDTQYF.